This TCR beta chain was sequenced in a study of PD-1 blockade in classical Hodgkin lymphoma. Looking at the study overall: Each patient was given nivolumab 3 mg/kg through a vein every 2 weeks.

After removal of 6 bases from V and 3 bases from J, the junction contained 4 bases not matched to a gene. Germline values: CDR1 LNHDA, CDR2 SQIVND (reference sequence). This CDR3 is built from 14 residues. The time point was: cycle 4 day 1 (C4D1), after more than five weeks of nivolumab. Every patient experienced relapse after autologous stem cell transplantation, and brentuximab vedotin exposure varied. As regards this clone: The antigen remains undetermined.

General study findings and limits: By C4D1, diversity of CD4+ TCRs had risen significantly, whereas that of CD8+ TCRs had not.

Clones were read by immunoSEQ multiplex PCR, and TCRdb kept only the in-frame ones, dropping some. The profile covers around 57,000 clones, with approximately 86% appearing a single time and about 6.7% taken by the ten largest. This receptor was taken from a human donor with classical Hodgkin lymphoma. The starting material was peripheral blood mononuclear cells (PBMCs), obtained before the fourth cycle of nivolumab. This rearrangement joins TRBV19 to TRBJ1-5; 8 bases agree with TRBD1. The CDR3 is CASRTQGVNQPQHF. DNA of the CDR3: TGTGCCAGTAGAACACAGGGGGTCAATCAGCCCCAGCATTTT.